In this sample, the clone carrying this T cell receptor (beta chain) turned up once. Its matching antigen is unknown. The data are from a study of T cell responses to AZD1222 COVID-19 vaccine. Overall study context: Second-dose timings of about 4 or about 12 weeks were pooled.

Overall study findings and caveats: Rises in breadth and depth of Spike-specific TCRs came after two AZD1222 doses. Possibly, clonal diversity was underestimated; donors were largely white British and included more females.

The table came from immunoSEQ multiplex PCR; TCRdb's copy has only in-frame clones and leaves some out. This sample has tens of thousands of clones, with roughly nine tenths found just once. This receptor was taken from an adult in good health. The specimen comprised peripheral blood, sampled on day 0 of AZD1222 vaccination.

The CDR3 loop reads CASSEARSSEAFF. The CDR3 bases are TGTGCCAGCAGTGAAGCCAGGTCGTCAGAAGCTTTCTTT. V gene TRBV2 combines with J gene TRBJ1-1; no reliable D call. The CDR3 is 13 amino acids. Looked up from germline, CDR1 is SNHLY and CDR2 is FYNNEI. Trimming removed 0 bases at V and 8 bases at J, with 10 bases between.